One and the same sample provided the 28 T cell receptor beta chains below, sequenced in a study of shared clonotypes between healthy human individuals. Assay: immunoSEQ multiplex PCR; the TCRdb copy retains only in-frame clones and omits some. The table records 2 million to 2.5 million clones, around 95% of them present only once. Sequenced input: naive CD4+ T cells sorted from blood. Described subset: CD45RA+ positively selected. These receptors were collected from a young man in good health.

V gene TRBV7-2 combines with J gene TRBJ1-1, with D hard to call. This CDR3 has 13 residues. Germline lookup yields CDR1 SGHTA and CDR2 FQGNSA. The germline V and J ends were trimmed by 1 base and 6 bases, with 9 bases remaining between them. The CDR3 loop is CASSLVPQSEAFF. CDR3 DNA: TGTGCCAGCAGCTTAGTCCCCCAGTCTGAAGCTTTCTTT.

The rearrangement links TRBV4-3 to TRBJ2-7, with D possibly called TRBD1 or TRBD2 (5 bases each). This CDR3 spans 16 amino acids. Per germline, CDR1 LGHNA and CDR2 YSLEER. V shed 0 bases and J shed 2 bases, with 14 bases lying between them. The CDR3 sequence is CASSQDGAIEPYEQYF. The CDR3 nucleotides are TGCGCCAGCAGCCAAGACGGGGCCATTGAACCCTACGAGCAGTACTTC.

This clone was detected only once. V and J are TRBV5-1 and TRBJ2-3, with 7 positions matching TRBD1. Trimming removed 4 bases from V and 3 bases from J; junction bases left unmatched: 11. Germline V gene lookup returns CDR1 SGHRS and CDR2 YFSETQ. The CDR3 sequence is 16 residues long. Here the CDR3 reads CASSHPDREWTDTQYF. CDR3 nucleotide sequence: TGCGCCAGCAGCCATCCTGACAGGGAATGGACAGATACGCAGTATTTT.

This clone was counted a single time. The chain couples TRBV6-5 to TRBJ1-2; 12 bases line up with TRBD1. V trimming: 0 bases; J trimming: 5 bases; junction bases outside the gene matches: 4. The CDR3 spans 16 residues. Germline-derived CDR1 and CDR2 are MNHEY and SVGAGI. Here the CDR3 DNA reads TGTGCCAGCAGTTACTCGGGACAGGGGGCCTCGTATGGCTACACCTTC. Protein product: CASSYSGQGASYGYTF.

The chain employs TRBV28 and TRBJ2-5; 8 positions agree with TRBD1. V was pared by 5 bases and J by 5 bases, with 10 bases of the junction left unmatched. CDR1 is MDHEN and CDR2 is SYDVKM in the germline V gene. This CDR3 spans 15 amino acids. The CDR3 region has the DNA TGTGCCAGCAGTCTCCAGACAGGGGTTAGGGAGACCCAGTACTTC. This sequence encodes CASSLQTGVRETQYF.

The chain carries TRBV7-9 and TRBJ1-1; D uncertain. This CDR3 contains 13 residues. From germline, CDR1 is SEHNR and CDR2 FQNEAQ (reference sequence). The V end lost 5 bases, the J end lost 0 bases, and 7 bases lay between the germline ends. For the CDR3, the DNA is TGTGCCAGCAGCCGAGACGTGAACACTGAAGCTTTCTTT. Amino acid sequence: CASSRDVNTEAFF.

The chain is built from TRBV27 and TRBJ1-5, with TRBD1 matching over 8 bases. With 7 bases clipped from V and 7 bases from J, the junction kept 3 bases outside the gene matches. This CDR3 contains 12 residues. Germline V gene lookup returns CDR1 MNHEY and CDR2 SMNVEV (reference sequence). The CDR3 DNA follows: TGTGCCAGCACGACAGGGGCGCAGCCCCAGCATTTT. Translated, it gives CASTTGAQPQHF.

The chain couples TRBV5-1 to TRBJ2-7, with TRBD1 as a possible D gene (5 bases). Trimming removed 0 bases at V and 1 base at J, with 11 bases between. The CDR3 spans 15 residues. Germline V gives CDR1 SGHRS, CDR2 YFSETQ. In DNA, the CDR3 is TGCGCCAGCAGCTTGGCAGGGCGGTTTTCCTACGAGCAGTACTTC. Translating gives CASSLAGRFSYEQYF.

J is TRBJ2-3 and V is TRBV30; TRBD2 matches at 11 bases. The V gene's germline CDR1 is GTSNPN and CDR2 SVGIG (reference sequence). V lost 2 bases to trimming and J lost 3 bases; unmatched junction nucleotides: 4. The CDR3 extends over 15 amino acids. CDR3 loop: CAWSPGLAETDTQYF. The CDR3 coding sequence is TGTGCCTGGAGTCCGGGACTAGCGGAGACAGATACGCAGTATTTT.

The CDR3 loop is CASSLLAGVDGGELFF. CDR3 bases: TGTGCCAGCAGTTTACTAGCGGGAGTGGATGGCGGGGAGCTGTTTTTT. The rearrangement links TRBV28 to TRBJ2-2; 10 bases line up with TRBD2. With 2 bases clipped from V and 7 bases from J, the junction kept 7 bases outside the gene matches. The CDR3 is 16 residues long. Germline V gene lookup returns CDR1 MDHEN and CDR2 SYDVKM.

This clone was seen a single time. In DNA, the CDR3 is TGTGCCAGTATCTCCCGTCCCACAGATACGCAGTATTTT. Translation gives CASISRPTDTQYF. The chain has TRBV6-6 and TRBJ2-3; no firm D call. The CDR3 is made up of 13 amino acids. Germline assignment: CDR1 MNHNY and CDR2 SVGAGI (reference sequence). The ends were cut back, 9 bases at V and 2 bases at J, with 12 bases in the middle.

This clone showed up just once. V usage is TRBV7-9 and J usage is TRBJ2-3; D gene uncertain. This CDR3 spans 15 amino acids. V shed 2 bases and J shed 2 bases, with 11 bases lying between them. The V gene's germline CDR1 is SEHNR and CDR2 FQNEAQ (reference sequence). The CDR3 loop is CASSLRDGVTDTQYF. The CDR3 DNA follows: TGTGCCAGCAGCTTAAGAGACGGCGTCACAGATACGCAGTATTTT. Complete variable domain (other parts from reference TRBV7-9 and TRBJ2-3): DTGVSQNPRHKITKRGQNVTFRCDPISEHNRLYWYRQTLGQGPEFLTYFQNEAQLEKSRLLSDRFSAERPKGSFSTLEIQRTEQGDSAMYLCASSLRDGVTDTQYFGPGTRLTVL.

CDR3 nucleotides: TGCGCCAGCATCCAGCGTCCGGGAGGGTGGAGCACAGATACGCAGTATTTT. Amino acids: CASIQRPGGWSTDTQYF. This chain links TRBV5-1 with TRBJ2-3; 8 bases map to TRBD2. The germline V gene encodes CDR1 SGHRS and CDR2 YFSETQ. V shed 6 bases and J 0 bases; nucleotides not matched to a gene: 12. The CDR3 spans 17 residues.

The chain combines TRBV7-9 with TRBJ1-5, with 11 bases lining up with TRBD1. The CDR3 contains 16 residues. The V gene's germline CDR1 is SEHNR and CDR2 FQNEAQ (reference sequence). V lost 4 bases to trimming and J lost 7 bases; unmatched junction nucleotides: 9. The CDR3 sequence: CASSYRTGGGEQPQHF. In DNA form, the CDR3 reads TGTGCCAGCAGCTACAGGACAGGGGGCGGCGAACAGCCCCAGCATTTT. Together with reference TRBV7-9 and TRBJ1-5, the CDR3 gives the full variable domain: DTGVSQNPRHKITKRGQNVTFRCDPISEHNRLYWYRQTLGQGPEFLTYFQNEAQLEKSRLLSDRFSAERPKGSFSTLEIQRTEQGDSAMYLCASSYRTGGGEQPQHFGDGTRLSIL.

V gene TRBV4-3 combines with J gene TRBJ2-3, with a tentative D call TRBD1 (6 bases). This CDR3 comprises 14 residues. The V end lost 2 bases, the J end lost 2 bases, and 8 bases lay between the germline ends. Looked up from germline, CDR1 is LGHNA and CDR2 is YSLEER. CDR3 protein: CASSQTGITDTQYF. CDR3 in DNA: TGCGCCAGCAGCCAAACAGGGATCACAGATACGCAGTATTTT.

The V call is TRBV7-8, the J call TRBJ2-1, with 7 bases identical to TRBD2. The germline gives CDR1 SGHVS, CDR2 FQNEAQ. The CDR3 has 15 residues. V lost 7 bases and J lost 2; bases outside the gene matches: 8. The CDR3 bases are TGTGCCAGCAAGGGGAGGGACTCAGCCTACAATGAGCAGTTCTTC. This codes for CASKGRDSAYNEQFF.

The genes are TRBV5-1 and TRBJ2-3; 12 nucleotides align to TRBD2. From germline, CDR1 is SGHRS and CDR2 YFSETQ. The CDR3 has 16 residues. J lost 4 bases, V lost 1 base, and 4 bases had no gene match. CDR3 sequence reads: CASSLILAGGPDTQYF. CDR3 DNA sequence: TGCGCCAGCAGCTTGATCCTAGCGGGAGGGCCAGATACGCAGTATTTT. The full variable domain, completed using reference TRBV5-1 and TRBJ2-3, is KAGVTQTPRYLIKTRGQQVTLSCSPISGHRSVSWYQQTPGQGLQFLFEYFSETQRNKGNFPGRFSGRQFSNSRSEMNVSTLELGDSALYLCASSLILAGGPDTQYFGPGTRLTVL.

V gene TRBV30 combines with J gene TRBJ2-1; TRBD1 matches at 7 bases. CDR3 length: 12 residues. V was pared by 5 bases and J by 12 bases, with 10 bases of the junction left unmatched. Germline CDR1 reads GTSNPN; CDR2 reads SVGIG (reference sequence). Here the CDR3 DNA reads TGTGCCTGGCTTGTAAACGGACAGGCGCAGTTCTTC. Amino acids: CAWLVNGQAQFF.

The V call is TRBV28, the J call TRBJ2-7; tentatively, D is TRBD2 (6 bases). The CDR3 spans 14 residues. Germline V CDR1 and CDR2: MDHEN, SYDVKM. V lost 7 bases and J lost 1, with 14 bases in between. The CDR3 loop reads CASTSGLPSYEQYF. The CDR3 DNA reads TGTGCCAGCACCTCGGGACTCCCTTCCTACGAGCAGTACTTC.

This chain links TRBV29-1 with TRBJ1-4; TRBD1 matches at 7 bases. Trimming cost V 6 bases and J 8 bases; bases outside gene matches: 12. The CDR3 has 14 amino acids. Germline V gene lookup returns CDR1 SQVTM and CDR2 ANQGSEA. The DNA of the CDR3 is TGCAGCGTGGGACAGAATTCGGAGACGGAAAAACTGTTTTTT. Its protein product is CSVGQNSETEKLFF.

The V gene is TRBV6-1, the J gene TRBJ2-5; TRBD2 agrees at 9 bases. This CDR3 is 13 amino acids long. CDR1 MNHNS and CDR2 SASEGT come from the germline V gene. The V and J ends lost 4 bases and 7 bases, in that order; junction bases with no gene match: 4. The CDR3 sequence is CASSGGSGGTQYF. CDR3 DNA: TGTGCCAGCAGTGGTGGTAGCGGGGGGACCCAGTACTTC.

Comment on this clone: Other DNA sequences in the sample encode the same CDR3. The gene calls are TRBV6-5 and TRBJ2-3; TRBD2 aligns across 9 bases. Per the germline V gene, CDR1 is MNHEY and CDR2 is SVGAGI. The CDR3 extends over 16 amino acids. Trimming cost V 0 bases and J 1 base; bases outside gene matches: 2. CDR3 residues: CASSYSLAGGTDTQYF. Written as DNA, the CDR3 is TGTGCCAGCAGTTACTCCTTAGCGGGGGGCACAGATACGCAGTATTTT.

CDR3: CASSDRTGSTEAFF. In nucleotides, the CDR3 is TGTGCCAGCAGCGATCGAACAGGGTCCACTGAAGCTTTCTTT. The chain is built from TRBV7-8 and TRBJ1-1; perhaps TRBD1 as D (6 bases). The V end was cut by 5 bases, the J end by 4 bases, with 14 bases between. The CDR3 contains 14 residues. Germline V lookup: CDR1 SGHVS, CDR2 FQNEAQ.

The CDR3 sequence: CASGLAYSTDTQYF. CDR3 sequence (DNA): TGTGCTAGTGGTCTCGCTTACAGCACAGATACGCAGTATTTT. The rearrangement joins TRBV12-5 to TRBJ2-3, with D uncertain. The CDR3 length is 14 residues. Germline V gene lookup returns CDR1 LGHNT and CDR2 FRNRAP. Trimming removed 5 bases at V and 0 bases at J, with 9 bases between.

The rearrangement joins TRBV2 to TRBJ2-7, with 8 nucleotides matching TRBD1. Trimming cost V 9 bases and J 5 bases; bases outside gene matches: 12. The CDR3 loop spans 14 amino acids. Germline CDR1 and CDR2: SNHLY and FYNNEI. The CDR3 reads CASTRTGLNHEQYF. In nucleotides, the CDR3 is TGTGCCAGTACCAGGACAGGGCTTAATCACGAGCAGTACTTC.

This chain links TRBV7-2 with TRBJ2-3; TRBD1 or TRBD2 may be the D gene (5 bases each). The V end lost 5 bases, the J end lost 2 bases, and 8 bases lay between the germline ends. This CDR3 has 13 residues. Germline CDR1 SGHTA, CDR2 FQGNSA. The CDR3 is CASSGTFTDTQYF. CDR3 in DNA: TGTGCCAGCAGCGGGACCTTCACAGATACGCAGTATTTT. Full variable domain (remainder filled in from reference TRBV7-2 and TRBJ2-3): GAGVSQSPSNKVTEKGKDVELRCDPISGHTALYWYRQSLGQGLEFLIYFQGNSAPDKSGLPSDRFSAERTGGSVSTLTIQRTQQEDSAVYLCASSGTFTDTQYFGPGTRLTVL.

The J gene is TRBJ2-7, the V gene TRBV11-2; TRBD2 agrees at 8 bases. Germline trimming cut 5 bases from V and 2 bases from J; bases unmatched to any gene: 5. Germline CDR1 is SGHAT and CDR2 is FQNNGV. The CDR3 spans 14 residues. The CDR3 nucleotides read TGTGCCAGCAGCCTCCGGGGGGGCACCTACGAGCAGTACTTC. Protein product: CASSLRGGTYEQYF.

This chain connects TRBV7-9 to TRBJ2-5, with 7 positions matching TRBD1. Looked up from germline, CDR1 is SEHNR and CDR2 is FQNEAQ (reference sequence). The junction had 4 bases not matched to a gene; V was cut back by 9 bases and J by 3 bases. The CDR3 has 12 residues. The CDR3 DNA reads TGTGCCAGTACCGGGACAGAAGAGACCCAGTACTTC. Amino acid sequence: CASTGTEETQYF. Full variable domain (remainder filled in from reference TRBV7-9 and TRBJ2-5): DTGVSQNPRHKITKRGQNVTFRCDPISEHNRLYWYRQTLGQGPEFLTYFQNEAQLEKSRLLSDRFSAERPKGSFSTLEIQRTEQGDSAMYLCASTGTEETQYFGPGTRLLVL.